This paragraph covers one T cell receptor beta chain sequence. This CDR3 region has 15 residues. Between the trimmed V and J ends, which lost 0 bases and 1 base, there was a span of 7 bases. Germline CDR1 is MGHRA and CDR2 is YSYEKL. This sample is part of a study of blood T cell repertoires in COVID-19. Study details: The United States, Italy and Spain were the sources of the acute and convalescent COVID-19 samples. PBMCs, B-cell-depleted T cells, or T cells were the source of the cDNA or gDNA that made up the material.

Original methodology: The authors estimated nucleated cell counts from reference gene primer amplification. Repertoires were generated with immunoSEQ multiplex PCR, while TCRdb's copy carries only in-frame clones and drops some. Clone size and V and J calls were adopted from that table, with D and trimming inferred from the DNA. The table lists a few hundred thousand clones, 87% of them singletons. The chain carries TRBV4-1 and TRBJ2-4, with D tentatively TRBD1 (5 bases). The sample comprised peripheral blood. The source of this sequence is a woman in her forties or fifties who had recovered from COVID-19. The CDR3 here is CASSQDQGAKNIQYF. The DNA of the CDR3 is TGCGCCAGCAGCCAAGATCAGGGCGCCAAAAACATTCAGTACTTC.